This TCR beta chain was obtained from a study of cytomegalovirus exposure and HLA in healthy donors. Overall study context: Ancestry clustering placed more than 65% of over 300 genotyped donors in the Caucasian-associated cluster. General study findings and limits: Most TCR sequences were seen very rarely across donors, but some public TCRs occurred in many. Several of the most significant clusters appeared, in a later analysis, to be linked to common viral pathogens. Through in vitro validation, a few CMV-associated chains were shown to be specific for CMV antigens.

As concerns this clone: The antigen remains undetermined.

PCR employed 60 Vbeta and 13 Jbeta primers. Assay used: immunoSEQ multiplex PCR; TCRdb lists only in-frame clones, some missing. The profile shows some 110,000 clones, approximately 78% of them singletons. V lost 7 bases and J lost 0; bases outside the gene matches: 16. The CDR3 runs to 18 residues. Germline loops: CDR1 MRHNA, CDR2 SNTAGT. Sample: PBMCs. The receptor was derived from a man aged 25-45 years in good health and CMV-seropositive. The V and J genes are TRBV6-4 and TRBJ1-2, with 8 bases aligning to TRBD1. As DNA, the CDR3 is TGTGCCAGCAAGATGGACAGGGCCCCTCTACTAGCTAACTATGGCTACACCTTC. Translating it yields CASKMDRAPLLANYGYTF.